The rows below give T cell receptor beta chains drawn from one sample of a study of molecular identifiers for immune sequencing clone quantification. MiXCR, run by TCRdb on the PCR reads, gives a single entry per CDR3 protein. This sample yields 45,000 to 65,000 distinct CDR3 sequences, of which about 23% are seen a single time; 1.9% belongs to the top ten. Sequencing input: naive CD8+ T cells from blood, with Jurkat cell RNA spiked in. These receptors were obtained from a human donor in good health. Some libraries in this study had Jurkat cell RNA spiked in. Each CDR3 is given with its conserved first and last residue. Each record gives: D gene, CDR3 length, clone size, J gene, V gene, CDR3 protein, CDR3 DNA. D genes are given only for firm matches. Where a row states a size, it is once, few, many or the class of an expanded clone; other rows omit it.

>-|14|many|TRBJ2-7|TRBV6-9
CASSPPRRNREQYF
TGTGCCAGCAGTCCCCCGCGTCGGAACAGGGAGCAGTACTTC
>-|15|many|TRBJ2-3|TRBV2
CASSERTSNTDTQYF
TGTGCCAGCAGTGAACGAACTAGTAACACAGATACGCAGTATTTT
>-|15|many|TRBJ2-7|TRBV29-1
CSVQWVGSVPYEQYF
TGCAGCGTCCAATGGGTCGGGAGTGTGCCCTACGAGCAGTACTTC
>-|12|-|TRBJ1-1|TRBV29-1
CSVELGFTEAFF
TGCAGCGTCGAACTGGGATTCACTGAAGCTTTCTTT
>-|16|many|TRBJ1-1|TRBV4-3
CASSQERATENTEAFF
TGCGCCAGCAGCCAAGAAAGGGCAACAGAGAACACTGAAGCTTTCTTT
>TRBD2|14|many|TRBJ2-7|TRBV9
CASSVVAGAAEQYF
TGTGCCAGCAGCGTAGTTGCGGGAGCAGCCGAGCAGTACTTC
>-|14|many|TRBJ2-7|TRBV4-3
CASSQEVDSYEQYF
TGCGCCAGCAGCCAGGAAGTAGACTCCTACGAGCAGTACTTC
>-|16|few|TRBJ2-3|TRBV21-1
CASSGEREGPGDTQYF
TGTGCCAGCAGCGGCGAGCGGGAGGGCCCTGGAGATACGCAGTATTTT
>TRBD2|16|many|TRBJ2-3|TRBV7-9
CASRDGLAGGRDTQYF
TGTGCCAGCAGGGACGGACTAGCGGGGGGGCGAGATACGCAGTATTTT
>TRBD1|13|many|TRBJ2-3|TRBV7-9
CASSWTGSDTQYF
TGTGCCAGCAGCTGGACAGGGTCAGATACGCAGTATTTT
>-|15|many|TRBJ2-1|TRBV9
CASQGGVSSYNEQFF
TGTGCCTCACAGGGGGGGGTTAGCTCCTACAATGAGCAGTTCTTC
>-|14|few|TRBJ1-6|TRBV27
CASSTLEEDSPLHF
TGTGCCAGCAGTACCCTCGAGGAGGATTCACCCCTCCACTTT
>-|19|-|TRBJ2-4|TRBV5-6
CACSFSRSPGYLAKNIQYF
TGTGCCTGCAGCTTTTCAAGGTCCCCAGGGTACCTAGCCAAAAACATTCAGTACTTC
>-|15|many|TRBJ1-4|TRBV27
CASRGFMAFSEKLFF
TGTGCCAGCAGAGGGTTCATGGCGTTTAGTGAAAAACTGTTTTTT
>-|14|few|TRBJ2-2|TRBV11-3
CASSLEAETGELFF
TGTGCCAGCAGCTTAGAGGCAGAAACCGGGGAGCTGTTTTTT
>TRBD1|16|many|TRBJ2-1|TRBV5-1
CASSSLPGQSTREQFF
TGCGCCAGCAGCTCCCTACCGGGACAGTCGACCCGGGAGCAGTTCTTC
>-|13|many|TRBJ2-3|TRBV7-6
CASSLDPTDTQYF
TGTGCCAGCAGCTTAGATCCCACAGATACGCAGTATTTT
>TRBD1|17|-|TRBJ1-1|TRBV4-3
CASSHVVKRTGGSMAFF
TGCGCCAGCAGCCATGTGGTAAAAAGGACAGGGGGCTCAATGGCTTTCTTT
>-|16|many|TRBJ1-6|TRBV4-1
CASSQPRTGVNSPLHF
TGCGCCAGCAGCCAACCACGGACGGGAGTTAATTCACCCCTCCACTTT
>-|15|-|TRBJ2-7|TRBV12-2
CASRFALEGDYEQYF
TGTGCAAGTCGCTTCGCCCTAGAGGGGGACTACGAGCAGTACTTC
>-|13|many|TRBJ2-7|TRBV20-1
CSARAVGSGEQYF
TGCAGTGCTAGAGCCGTCGGTTCCGGGGAGCAGTACTTC
>-|13|many|TRBJ2-7|TRBV6-2/TRBV6-3
CASSWGLEGEQYF
TGTGCCAGCAGTTGGGGGCTCGAGGGAGAGCAGTACTTC
>-|16|many|TRBJ2-3|TRBV18
CASSPLGRPEVDTQYF
TGTGCCAGCTCACCCCTCGGGCGGCCGGAAGTAGATACGCAGTATTTT
>-|14|many|TRBJ2-4|TRBV7-9
CASSLGGPKNIQYF
TGTGCCAGCAGCTTAGGGGGGCCCAAAAACATTCAGTACTTC
>TRBD1|13|many|TRBJ1-2|TRBV4-1
CATKQGEDYGYTF
TGCGCCACCAAACAGGGGGAAGACTATGGCTACACCTTC
>-|17|many|TRBJ2-6|TRBV7-9
CASSSTVSASGANVLTF
TGTGCCAGCAGCTCGACAGTTTCCGCCTCTGGGGCCAACGTCCTGACTTTC
>-|13|many|TRBJ2-1|TRBV4-1
CASSAGGRNEQFF
TGCGCCAGCAGCGCCGGGGGCAGGAATGAGCAGTTCTTC
>TRBD2|17|-|TRBJ2-3|TRBV10-3
CATTPGLEDRVTDTQYF
TGTGCCACCACTCCGGGACTAGAAGATCGGGTCACAGATACGCAGTATTTT
>-|13|many|TRBJ2-7|TRBV20-1
CSAKETRLIEQYF
TGCAGTGCTAAGGAGACTAGGCTGATCGAGCAGTACTTC
>-|15|many|TRBJ1-1|TRBV5-1
CASRFVGQMNTEAFF
TGCGCCAGCAGATTTGTAGGACAGATGAACACTGAAGCTTTCTTT
>TRBD1|14|many|TRBJ2-1|TRBV6-2/TRBV6-3
CASSRGTGKNEQFF
TGTGCCAGCAGCCGCGGGACAGGGAAGAATGAGCAGTTCTTC
>-|11|many|TRBJ1-2|TRBV29-1
CSVPRGGGYTF
TGCAGCGTCCCCAGGGGAGGTGGCTACACCTTC
>TRBD2|17|many|TRBJ2-5|TRBV13
CASSQGLAGFGEETQYF
TGTGCCAGCAGCCAGGGACTAGCGGGATTCGGAGAAGAGACCCAGTACTTC
>-|14|many|TRBJ2-1|TRBV11-3
CASSLDLTDNEQFF
TGTGCCAGCAGCTTAGATTTGACAGACAATGAGCAGTTCTTC
>-|14|-|TRBJ2-1|TRBV13
CASSLRVSYNEQFF
TGTGCCAGCAGCCTCAGGGTCTCCTACAATGAGCAGTTCTTC
>-|12|many|TRBJ1-1|TRBV18
CASSPWGPEAFF
TGTGCCAGCTCACCGTGGGGTCCCGAAGCTTTCTTT
>-|14|many|TRBJ1-3|TRBV7-6
CASSHKGAGNTIYF
TGTGCCAGCAGCCATAAAGGGGCCGGAAACACCATATATTTT
>TRBD1|15|many|TRBJ1-2|TRBV3-1
CASSQEDRANYGYTF
TGTGCCAGCAGCCAAGAGGACAGGGCTAACTATGGCTACACCTTC
>-|13|many|TRBJ1-1|TRBV12-3/TRBV12-4
CASSLYPGTEAFF
TGTGCCAGCAGTTTATATCCGGGCACTGAAGCTTTCTTT
>-|15|many|TRBJ2-7|TRBV5-1
CASSLGNAFTHEQYF
TGCGCCAGCAGCTTGGGAAACGCGTTTACCCACGAGCAGTACTTC
>-|14|many|TRBJ2-7|TRBV12-3/TRBV12-4
CASSSDWGSYEQYF
TGTGCCAGCAGTTCCGATTGGGGGAGCTACGAGCAGTACTTC
>TRBD1|15|-|TRBJ1-5|TRBV5-5
CASRMDRGGNQPQHF
TGTGCCAGCAGAATGGACAGGGGTGGGAATCAGCCCCAGCATTTT
>-|14|once|TRBJ2-7|TRBV6-5
CASSYRGYAYEQYF
TGTGCCAGCAGTTATAGGGGGTACGCCTACGAGCAGTACTTC
>-|15|many|TRBJ2-7|TRBV4-1
CASSPNWGEVYEQYF
TGCGCCAGCAGCCCAAATTGGGGAGAAGTCTACGAGCAGTACTTC
>-|13|many|TRBJ2-7|TRBV20-1
CSARHSVLYEQYF
TGCAGTGCTAGGCATTCAGTCCTCTACGAGCAGTACTTC
>-|16|-|TRBJ2-1|TRBV27
CASSPEGSYSYNEQFF
TGTGCCAGCAGTCCCGAGGGATCGTACTCCTACAATGAGCAGTTCTTC